This T cell receptor beta chain came from a study of blood T cell repertoires in COVID-19. Data came from immunoSEQ multiplex PCR; TCRdb stores just in-frame clones and leaves some out. The data show 290,000 or so clones, approximately 92% seen once. The ends were cut back, 3 bases at V and 2 bases at J, with 13 bases in the middle. Germline CDR1 reads SEHNR; CDR2 reads FQNEAQ (reference sequence). CDR3 length: 15 amino acids. V usage is TRBV7-9 and J usage is TRBJ1-1; D might be TRBD1 (6 bases). The sequenced material came from PBMCs or T cells enriched from blood (not recorded which). This clonotype originated in a woman in her 30s who had recovered from COVID-19. The CDR3 spells CASSLGQTPNTEAFF. In nucleotides, the CDR3 is TGTGCCAGCAGCTTGGGACAAACCCCTAACACTGAAGCTTTCTTT.